Described below is a single TCR beta chain sequence and its context. Its antigen is not known. V was pared by 7 bases and J by 7 bases, with 10 bases between. Germline V gives CDR1 SGHTA, CDR2 FQGNSA. The CDR3 length is 12 residues. Healthy bone marrow donors made up the donor group. PCR amplification relied on 60 Vbeta primers (plus 13 Jbeta primers). The assay was immunoSEQ multiplex PCR, and TCRdb's table has in-frame clones only and misses some. The table lists 140,000 to 150,000 clones, over 60% of them singletons. This entry comes from a study of cytomegalovirus exposure and HLA in healthy donors. The overall study: Caucasian-associated ancestry cluster membership applied to over 80% of 398 genotyped donors.

Study-wide results and caveats: Highly shared variants forming one cluster were likely a sequencing artifact. Some TCR beta chains (164 of them) were listed as cytomegalovirus-associated.

Material: PBMCs. The chain employs TRBV7-2 and TRBJ2-2; perhaps TRBD2 as D (6 bases). The source of this sequence is a man between 40 and 49 years old in good health and CMV-seropositive. The CDR3 DNA reads TGTGCCAGCACTAAGGGACTCGGGGAGCTGTTTTTT. Translated: CASTKGLGELFF.